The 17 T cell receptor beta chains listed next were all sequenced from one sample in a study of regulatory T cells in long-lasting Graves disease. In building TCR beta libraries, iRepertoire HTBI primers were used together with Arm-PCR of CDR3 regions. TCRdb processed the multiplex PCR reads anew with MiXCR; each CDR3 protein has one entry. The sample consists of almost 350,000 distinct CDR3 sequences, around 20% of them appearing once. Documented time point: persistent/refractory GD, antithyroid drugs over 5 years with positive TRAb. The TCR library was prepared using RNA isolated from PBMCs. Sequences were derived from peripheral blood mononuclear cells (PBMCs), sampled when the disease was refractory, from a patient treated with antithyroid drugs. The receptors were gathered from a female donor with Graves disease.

CDR3 sequence: CASSPQQGRGNTEAFF. CDR3 nucleotide sequence: TGTGCCAGCTCACCACAACAGGGTCGGGGGAACACTGAAGCTTTCTTT. The rearrangement links TRBV18 to TRBJ1-1, with a possible D match to TRBD1 (6 bases). Germline CDR1 reads KGHSH; CDR2 reads LQKENI. V was shortened by 1 base and J by 1 base, with 13 bases between the two germline ends. The CDR3 is 16 amino acids.

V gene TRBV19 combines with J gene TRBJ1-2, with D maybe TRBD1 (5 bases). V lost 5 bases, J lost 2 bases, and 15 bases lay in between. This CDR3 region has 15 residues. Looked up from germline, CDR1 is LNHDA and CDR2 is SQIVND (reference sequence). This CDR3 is CASSRGGSKNYGYTF. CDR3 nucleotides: TGTGCCAGTAGTCGGGGCGGATCGAAAAACTATGGCTACACCTTC. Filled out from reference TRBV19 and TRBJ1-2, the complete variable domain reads DGGITQSPKYLFRKEGQNVTLSCEQNLNHDAMYWYRQDPGQGLRLIYYSQIVNDFQKGDIAEGYSVSREKKESFPLTVTSAQKNPTAFYLCASSRGGSKNYGYTFGSGTRLTVV.

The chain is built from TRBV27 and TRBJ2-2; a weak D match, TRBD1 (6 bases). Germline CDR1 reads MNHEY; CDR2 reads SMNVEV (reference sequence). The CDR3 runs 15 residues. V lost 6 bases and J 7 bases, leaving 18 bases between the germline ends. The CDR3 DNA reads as TGTGCCAGCAGCTTACAGGGCCCGGTTGGCGGGGAGCTGTTTTTT. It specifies CASSLQGPVGGELFF.

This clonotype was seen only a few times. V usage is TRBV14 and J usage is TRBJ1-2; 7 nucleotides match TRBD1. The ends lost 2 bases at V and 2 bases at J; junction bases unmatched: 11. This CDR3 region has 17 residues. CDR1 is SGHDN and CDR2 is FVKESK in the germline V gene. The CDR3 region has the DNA TGTGCCAGCAGCCAATTTCCCCACAGGGGCGCCAACTATGGCTACACCTTC. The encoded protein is CASSQFPHRGANYGYTF.

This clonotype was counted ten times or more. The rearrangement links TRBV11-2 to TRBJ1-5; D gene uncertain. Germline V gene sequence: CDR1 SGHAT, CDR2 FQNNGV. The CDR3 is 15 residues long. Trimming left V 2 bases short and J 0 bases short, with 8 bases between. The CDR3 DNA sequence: TGTGCCAGCAGCTTAAGCCCAAGTAGCAATCAGCCCCAGCATTTT. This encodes CASSLSPSSNQPQHF.

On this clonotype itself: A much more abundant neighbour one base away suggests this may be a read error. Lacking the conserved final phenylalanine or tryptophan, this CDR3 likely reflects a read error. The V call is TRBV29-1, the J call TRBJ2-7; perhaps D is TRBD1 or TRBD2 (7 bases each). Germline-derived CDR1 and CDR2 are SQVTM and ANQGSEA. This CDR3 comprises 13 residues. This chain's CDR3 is CSAAGGGPVEQYL. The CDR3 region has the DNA TGCAGTGCCGCAGGGGGAGGGCCTGTTGAGCAGTACCTC.

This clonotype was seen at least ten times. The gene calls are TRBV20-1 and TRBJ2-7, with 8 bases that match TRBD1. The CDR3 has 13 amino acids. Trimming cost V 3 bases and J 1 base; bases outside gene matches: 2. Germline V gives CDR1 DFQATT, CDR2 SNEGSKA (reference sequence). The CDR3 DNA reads TGCAGTGCTAGCGACAGGGGATCCTACGAGCAGTACTTC. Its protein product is CSASDRGSYEQYF.

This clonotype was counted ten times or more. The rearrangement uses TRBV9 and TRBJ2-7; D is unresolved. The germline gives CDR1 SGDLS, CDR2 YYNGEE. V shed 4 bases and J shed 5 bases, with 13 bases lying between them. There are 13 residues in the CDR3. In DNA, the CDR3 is TGTGCCAGCAGCCACTACGGGTCAGACGAGCAGTACTTC. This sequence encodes CASSHYGSDEQYF.

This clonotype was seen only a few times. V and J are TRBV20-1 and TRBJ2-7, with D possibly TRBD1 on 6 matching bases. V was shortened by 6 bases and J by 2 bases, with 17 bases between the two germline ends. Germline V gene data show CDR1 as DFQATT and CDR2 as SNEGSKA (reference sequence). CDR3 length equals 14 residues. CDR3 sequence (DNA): TGCAGTGCACCTAAAGGGGGACCCCCCTACGAGCAGTACTTC. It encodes CSAPKGGPPYEQYF.

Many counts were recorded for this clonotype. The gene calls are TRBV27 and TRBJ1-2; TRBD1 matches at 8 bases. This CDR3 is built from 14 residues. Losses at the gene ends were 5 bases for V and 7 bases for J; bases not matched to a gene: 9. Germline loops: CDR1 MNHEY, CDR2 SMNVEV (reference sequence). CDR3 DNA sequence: TGTGCCAGCAGTATCATTTGGACAGGGTTTGGCTACACCTTC. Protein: CASSIIWTGFGYTF.

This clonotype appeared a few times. Written as DNA, the CDR3 is TGTGCCAGCAGCGTCTCCGGGACAGGCATCTATGGCTACACCTTC. Its translation is CASSVSGTGIYGYTF. V and J are TRBV9 and TRBJ1-2; TRBD1 matches 8 bases. With 2 bases clipped from V and 4 bases from J, the junction kept 7 bases outside the gene matches. The length of the CDR3 is 15 residues. Germline V CDR1 and CDR2: SGDLS, YYNGEE.

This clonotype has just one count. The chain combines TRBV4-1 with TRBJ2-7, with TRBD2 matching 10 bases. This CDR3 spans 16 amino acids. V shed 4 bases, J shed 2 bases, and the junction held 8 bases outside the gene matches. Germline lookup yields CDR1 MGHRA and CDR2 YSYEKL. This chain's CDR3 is CASSPLIAGGTYEQYF. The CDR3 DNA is TGCGCCAGCAGCCCCTTGATAGCGGGAGGAACCTACGAGCAGTACTTC.

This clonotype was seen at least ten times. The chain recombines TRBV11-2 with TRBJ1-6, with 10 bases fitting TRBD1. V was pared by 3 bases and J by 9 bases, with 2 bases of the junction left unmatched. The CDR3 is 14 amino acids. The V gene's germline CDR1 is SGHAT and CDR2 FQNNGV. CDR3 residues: CASSLGQGTSPLHF. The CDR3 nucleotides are TGTGCCAGCAGCTTGGGACAGGGGACTTCACCCCTCCACTTT.

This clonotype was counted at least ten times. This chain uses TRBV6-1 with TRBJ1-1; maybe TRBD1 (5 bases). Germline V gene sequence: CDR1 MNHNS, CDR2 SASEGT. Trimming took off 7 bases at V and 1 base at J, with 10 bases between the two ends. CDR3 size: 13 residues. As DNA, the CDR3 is TGTGCCAGCACTGGGGGAACGAACACTGAAGCTTTCTTT. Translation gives CASTGGTNTEAFF.

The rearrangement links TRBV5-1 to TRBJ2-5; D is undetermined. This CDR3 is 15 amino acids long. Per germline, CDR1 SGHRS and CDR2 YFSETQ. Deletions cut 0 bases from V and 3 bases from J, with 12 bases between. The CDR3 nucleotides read TGCGCCAGCAGCTTGGGTGTTAGTACAAAAGAGACCCAGTACTTC. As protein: CASSLGVSTKETQYF.

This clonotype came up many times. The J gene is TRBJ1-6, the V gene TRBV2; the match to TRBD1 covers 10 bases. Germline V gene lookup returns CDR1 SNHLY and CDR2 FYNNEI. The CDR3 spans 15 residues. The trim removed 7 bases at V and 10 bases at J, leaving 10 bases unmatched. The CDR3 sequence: CASTPGTGAGSPLHF. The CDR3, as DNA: TGTGCCAGCACCCCCGGGACAGGGGCGGGGTCACCCCTCCACTTT.

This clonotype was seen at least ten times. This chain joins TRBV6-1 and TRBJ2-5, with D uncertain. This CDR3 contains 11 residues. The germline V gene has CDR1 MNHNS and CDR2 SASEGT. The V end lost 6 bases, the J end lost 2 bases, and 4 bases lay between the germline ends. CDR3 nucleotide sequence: TGTGCCAGCAGGAAACAAGAGACCCAGTACTTC. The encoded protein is CASRKQETQYF.